This T cell receptor (beta chain) was retrieved from a study of blood T cells in healthy people across ages. As for the study in general: Using template switching, researchers captured about one barcoded beta molecule for each two T cells.

Russia was home to the donors, healthy Caucasian individuals aged roughly 6 to 90. The CDR3 contains 15 residues. The germline gives CDR1 LNHNV, CDR2 YYDKDF (reference sequence). V trimming: 3 bases; J trimming: 10 bases; junction bases outside the gene matches: 11. Broader study findings: Unknown CMV status may confound age-related changes in expanded clones.

PCR was performed a second time for 7 to 11 cycles using a sample-barcoded 5' primer and a J-beta primer mix. TCRdb processed the 5' RACE reads anew with MiXCR; each CDR3 protein has one entry. The sample contains 1.6 million or so distinct CDR3 sequences, 34% of which appear only once. In regard to this clonotype: What it recognizes is unknown.

The rearrangement uses TRBV15 and TRBJ2-1; 8 positions agree with TRBD1. The source is a woman aged 25-40 years in good health. Sequenced material: blood. CDR3 residues: CATSRVDREWPEQFF. The DNA for the CDR3 is TGTGCCACCAGCAGGGTGGACAGGGAATGGCCCGAGCAGTTCTTC.